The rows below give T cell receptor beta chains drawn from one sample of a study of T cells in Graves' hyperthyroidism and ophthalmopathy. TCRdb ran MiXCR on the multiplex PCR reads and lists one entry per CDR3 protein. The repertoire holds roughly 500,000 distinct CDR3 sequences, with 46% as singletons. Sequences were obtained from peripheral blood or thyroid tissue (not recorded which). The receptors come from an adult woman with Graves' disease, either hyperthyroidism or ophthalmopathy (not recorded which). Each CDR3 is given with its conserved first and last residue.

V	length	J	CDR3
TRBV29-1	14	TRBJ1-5	CSVIGGQGRQTQHF
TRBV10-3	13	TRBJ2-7	CAIRGGQGYEQYF
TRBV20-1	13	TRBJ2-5	CSARSDPSETQYF
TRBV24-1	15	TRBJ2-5	CATSDLDRDGETQYF
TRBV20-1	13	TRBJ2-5	CSVAGTSKETQYF
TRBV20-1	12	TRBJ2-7	CSARLAAGEQYF
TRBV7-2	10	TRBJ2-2	CASSAGLAFF
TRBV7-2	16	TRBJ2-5	CASSLAVRGGRETQYF
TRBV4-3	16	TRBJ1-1	CASSQEPGEINTEAFF
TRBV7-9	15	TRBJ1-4	CASSPRRGTNEKLFF
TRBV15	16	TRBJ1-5	CATKPNRDRGLQPQHF
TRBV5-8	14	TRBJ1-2	CASSLLGAPYGYTF
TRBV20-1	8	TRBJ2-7	CSAYGAQF
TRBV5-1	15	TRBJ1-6	CASSTGTGSSSPLHF
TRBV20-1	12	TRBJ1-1	CSYHRGLTEAFF
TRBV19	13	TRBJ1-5	CASSWGQNQPQHF
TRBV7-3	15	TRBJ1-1	CASSLGSVMNTEAFF
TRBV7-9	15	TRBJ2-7	CASSSHGTGDYEQYF
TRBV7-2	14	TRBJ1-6	CASRPHTGHSPLHF
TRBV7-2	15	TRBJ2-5	CASSSQGSGSETQYF
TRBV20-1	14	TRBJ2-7	CSASSGTRSYEQYF
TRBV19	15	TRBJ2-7	CASSTGLAGSYEQYF
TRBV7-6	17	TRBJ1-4	CASSLDSLRQANEKLFF
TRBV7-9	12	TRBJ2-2	CASSLATGGLFF
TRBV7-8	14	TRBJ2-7	CASSVTRDNYEQYF
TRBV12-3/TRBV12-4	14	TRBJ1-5	CASSWTEHNQPQHF
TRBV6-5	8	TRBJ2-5	CASSYEVF
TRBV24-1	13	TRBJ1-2	CATALDGDDGYTF
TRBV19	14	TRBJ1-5	CASSAVGGNQPQHF
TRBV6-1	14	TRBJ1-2	CASSEERGTYGYTF
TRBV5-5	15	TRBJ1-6	CASSLPGTGNSPLHF
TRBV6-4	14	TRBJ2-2	CASSDSRDTGELFF
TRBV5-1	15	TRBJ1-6	CASSQDGSYNSPLHF
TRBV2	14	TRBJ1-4	CASSGTATNGKLFF
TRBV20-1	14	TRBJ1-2	CSARAGYQEGGYTF
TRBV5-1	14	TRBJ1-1	CASSWDRINTEAFF
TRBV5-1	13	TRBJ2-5	CASSTMGKETQYF
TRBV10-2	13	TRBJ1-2	CASSETGMAGYTF
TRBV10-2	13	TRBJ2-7	CASSLNRVHEQYF
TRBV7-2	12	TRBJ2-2	CASAVVAGELFF
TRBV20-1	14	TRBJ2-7	CSARDSGSAYEQYF
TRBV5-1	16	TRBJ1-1	CASSPDRGGGNTEAFF
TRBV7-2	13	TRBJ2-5	CASWLGGAETQYF
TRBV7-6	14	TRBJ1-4	CASSTRQFNEKLFF
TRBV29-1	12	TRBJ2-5	CSVAREGETQYF
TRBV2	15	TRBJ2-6	CASRDRFPGANVLTF
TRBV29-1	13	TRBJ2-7	CSSLQGGQAEQYF
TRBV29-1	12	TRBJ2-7	CSAGTEDTEQYF